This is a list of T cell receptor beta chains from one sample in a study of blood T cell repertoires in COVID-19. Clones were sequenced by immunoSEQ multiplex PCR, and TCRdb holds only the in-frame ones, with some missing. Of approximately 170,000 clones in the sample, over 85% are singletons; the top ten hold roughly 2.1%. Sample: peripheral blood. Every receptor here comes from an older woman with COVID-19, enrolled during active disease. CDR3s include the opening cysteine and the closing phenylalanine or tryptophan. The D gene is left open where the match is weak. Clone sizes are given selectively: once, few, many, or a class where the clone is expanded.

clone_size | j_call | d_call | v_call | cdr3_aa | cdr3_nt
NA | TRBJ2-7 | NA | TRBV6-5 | CASSYSNRGGEQYF | TGTGCCAGCAGTTACTCCAACAGGGGGGGCGAGCAGTACTTC
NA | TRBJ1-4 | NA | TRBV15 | CATSSDSGEKLFF | TGTGCCACCAGCAGTGACAGTGGTGAAAAACTGTTTTTT
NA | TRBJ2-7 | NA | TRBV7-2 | CASSLPGEQYF | TGTGCCAGCAGCTTACCGGGTGAGCAGTACTTC
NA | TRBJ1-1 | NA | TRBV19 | CASSPRGVTEAFF | TGTGCCAGTAGTCCGCGGGGAGTCACTGAAGCTTTCTTT
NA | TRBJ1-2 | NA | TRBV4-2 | CASSDREQQGYGYTF | TGTGCCAGCAGCGACCGGGAGCAACAAGGCTATGGCTACACCTTC
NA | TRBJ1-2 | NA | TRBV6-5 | CASSTPGGENYGYTF | TGTGCCAGCAGTACCCCGGGGGGGGAGAACTATGGCTACACCTTC
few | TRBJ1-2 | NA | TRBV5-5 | CASSLERGAPYGYTF | TGTGCCAGCAGCTTGGAGCGGGGGGCGCCCTATGGCTACACCTTC
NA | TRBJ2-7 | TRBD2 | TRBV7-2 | CASRYAGDLYEQYF | TGTGCCAGCAGGTATGCGGGGGACCTCTACGAGCAGTACTTC
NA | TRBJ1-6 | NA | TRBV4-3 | CASSQSPGVGDSPLHF | TGCGCCAGCAGCCAAAGTCCTGGAGTAGGCGACTCACCCCTCCACTTT
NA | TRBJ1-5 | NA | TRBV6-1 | CASSGGTRAHNQPQHF | TGTGCCAGCAGTGGCGGGACTCGGGCACACAATCAGCCCCAGCATTTT
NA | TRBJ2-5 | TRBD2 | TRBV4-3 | CASSQEGREIGETQYF | TGCGCCAGCAGCCAAGAGGGGAGGGAAATTGGAGAGACCCAGTACTTC
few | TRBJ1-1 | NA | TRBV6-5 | CASSYSSWGGPTEAFF | TGTGCCAGCAGTTACTCGAGCTGGGGGGGACCCACTGAAGCTTTCTTT
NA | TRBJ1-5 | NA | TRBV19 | CASAGGNNQPQHF | TGTGCCAGCGCGGGGGGGAACAATCAGCCCCAGCATTTT
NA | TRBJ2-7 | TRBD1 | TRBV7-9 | CASGTGGYEQYF | TGTGCCAGCGGGACAGGGGGCTACGAGCAGTACTTC
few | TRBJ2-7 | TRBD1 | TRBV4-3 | CASSQADRGYEQYF | TGCGCCAGCAGCCAAGCGGACAGGGGCTACGAGCAGTACTTC
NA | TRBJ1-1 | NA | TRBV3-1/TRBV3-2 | CASSRGQLNTEAFF | TGTGCCAGCAGCCGCGGACAGTTGAACACTGAAGCTTTCTTT
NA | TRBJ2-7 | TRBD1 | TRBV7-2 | CASSLAGTGEYEQYF | TGTGCCAGCAGCTTAGCCGGGACAGGGGAATACGAGCAGTACTTC
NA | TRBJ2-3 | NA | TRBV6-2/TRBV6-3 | CASSYDPTGSFTDTQYF | TGTGCCAGCAGTTACGACCCTACAGGTTCCTTCACAGATACGCAGTATTTT